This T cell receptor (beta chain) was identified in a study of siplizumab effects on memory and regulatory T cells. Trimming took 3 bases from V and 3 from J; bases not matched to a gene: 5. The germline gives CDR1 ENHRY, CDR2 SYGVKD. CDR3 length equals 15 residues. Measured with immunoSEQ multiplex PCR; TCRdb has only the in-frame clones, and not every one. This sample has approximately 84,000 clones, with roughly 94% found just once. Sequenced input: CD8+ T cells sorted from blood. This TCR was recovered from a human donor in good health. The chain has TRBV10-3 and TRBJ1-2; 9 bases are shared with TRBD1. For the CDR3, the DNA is TGTGCCATCAGTGAACAGGGGGCGATGGACTATGGCTACACCTTC. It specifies CAISEQGAMDYGYTF.